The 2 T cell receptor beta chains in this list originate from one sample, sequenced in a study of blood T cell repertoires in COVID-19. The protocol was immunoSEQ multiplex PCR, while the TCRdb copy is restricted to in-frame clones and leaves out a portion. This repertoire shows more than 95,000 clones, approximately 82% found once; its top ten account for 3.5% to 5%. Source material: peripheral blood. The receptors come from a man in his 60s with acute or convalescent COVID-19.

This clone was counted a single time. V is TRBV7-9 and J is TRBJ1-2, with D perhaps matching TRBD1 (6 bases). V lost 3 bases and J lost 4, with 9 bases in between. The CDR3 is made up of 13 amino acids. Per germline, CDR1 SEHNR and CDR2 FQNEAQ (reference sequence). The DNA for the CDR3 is TGTGCCAGCAGCTTTCAGGGGTCCTATGGCTACACCTTC. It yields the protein CASSFQGSYGYTF. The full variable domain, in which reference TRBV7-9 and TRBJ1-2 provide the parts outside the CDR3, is DTGVSQNPRHKITKRGQNVTFRCDPISEHNRLYWYRQTLGQGPEFLTYFQNEAQLEKSRLLSDRFSAERPKGSFSTLEIQRTEQGDSAMYLCASSFQGSYGYTFGSGTRLTVV.

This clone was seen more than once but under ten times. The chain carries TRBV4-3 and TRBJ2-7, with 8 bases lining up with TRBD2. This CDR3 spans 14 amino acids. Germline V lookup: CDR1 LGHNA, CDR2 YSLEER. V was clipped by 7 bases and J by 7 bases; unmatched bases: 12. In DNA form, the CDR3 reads TGCGCCAGCAATACCGGGACTAGTACAAGGGAGCAGTACGTC. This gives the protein CASNTGTSTREQYV.